This TCR beta chain stems from a study of T cell responses to AZD1222 COVID-19 vaccine. Study as a whole: Doses given second, at about 4 or about 12 weeks, were pooled. Study-level points and caveats: Spike-specific TCR breadth and depth went up after people got two AZD1222 doses. White British donors predominated, females outnumbered males, and clonal diversity was possibly underestimated.

Using immunoSEQ multiplex PCR, the repertoire was profiled, and TCRdb retains in-frame clones only, with some absent. The sample gives approximately 110,000 clones, about 85% of which show up once; roughly 4% is in the top ten. As for this clone: Antigen unknown.

The sample consisted of peripheral blood, taken on day 0 of AZD1222 vaccination. The receptor was derived from an adult in good health.

This CDR3 is CASSSGGGTQYF. The CDR3 DNA is TGTGCCAGCAGCTCTGGCGGGGGGACCCAGTACTTC. The chain carries TRBV7-2 and TRBJ2-5; TRBD2 agrees at 7 bases. Germline trimming cut 4 bases from V and 7 bases from J; bases unmatched to any gene: 3. The CDR3 length is 12 residues. Germline CDR1 is SGHTA and CDR2 is FQGNSA.